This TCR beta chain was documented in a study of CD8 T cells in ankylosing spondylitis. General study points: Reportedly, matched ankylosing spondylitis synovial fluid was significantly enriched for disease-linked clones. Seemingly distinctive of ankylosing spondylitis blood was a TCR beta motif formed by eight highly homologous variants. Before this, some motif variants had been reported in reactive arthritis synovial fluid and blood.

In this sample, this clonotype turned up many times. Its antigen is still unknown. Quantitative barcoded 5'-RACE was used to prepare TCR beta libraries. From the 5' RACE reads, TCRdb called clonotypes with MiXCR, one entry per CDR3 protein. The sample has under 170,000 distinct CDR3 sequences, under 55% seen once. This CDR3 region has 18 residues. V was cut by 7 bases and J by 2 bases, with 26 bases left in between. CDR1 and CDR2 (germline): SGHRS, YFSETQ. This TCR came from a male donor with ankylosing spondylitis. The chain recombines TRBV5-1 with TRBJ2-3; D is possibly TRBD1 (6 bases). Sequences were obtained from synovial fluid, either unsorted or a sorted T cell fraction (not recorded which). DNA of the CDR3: TGCGCCAGCGGGCTCTACAGGGTTCAAACCTCCATCACAGATACGCAGTATTTT. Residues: CASGLYRVQTSITDTQYF. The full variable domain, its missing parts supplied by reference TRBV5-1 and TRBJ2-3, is KAGVTQTPRYLIKTRGQQVTLSCSPISGHRSVSWYQQTPGQGLQFLFEYFSETQRNKGNFPGRFSGRQFSNSRSEMNVSTLELGDSALYLCASGLYRVQTSITDTQYFGPGTRLTVL.